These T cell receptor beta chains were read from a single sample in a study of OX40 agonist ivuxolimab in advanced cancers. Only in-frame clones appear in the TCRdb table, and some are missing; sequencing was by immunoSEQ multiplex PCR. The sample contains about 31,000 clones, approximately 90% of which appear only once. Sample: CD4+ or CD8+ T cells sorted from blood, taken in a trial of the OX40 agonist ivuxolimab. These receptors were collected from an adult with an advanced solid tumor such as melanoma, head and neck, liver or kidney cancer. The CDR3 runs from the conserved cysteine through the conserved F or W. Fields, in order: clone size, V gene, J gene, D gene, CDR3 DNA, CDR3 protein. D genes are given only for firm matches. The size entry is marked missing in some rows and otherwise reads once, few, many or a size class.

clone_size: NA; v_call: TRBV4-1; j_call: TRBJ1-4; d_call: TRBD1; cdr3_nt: TGCGCCAGCAGCCCTTGGACAGGGCTTAATGAAAAACTGTTTTTT; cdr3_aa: CASSPWTGLNEKLFF
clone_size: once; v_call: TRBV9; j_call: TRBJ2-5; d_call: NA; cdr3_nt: TGTGCCAGCAGCGTAGCTACGGATGGGATCCAAGAGACCCAGTACTTC; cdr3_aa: CASSVATDGIQETQYF
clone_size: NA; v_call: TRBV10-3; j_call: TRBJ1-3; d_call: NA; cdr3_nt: TGTGCCACCGTGACAGATGAGAGTGGAAACACCATATATTTT; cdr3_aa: CATVTDESGNTIYF
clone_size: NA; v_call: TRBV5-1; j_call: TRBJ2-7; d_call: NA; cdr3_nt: TGCGCCAGCAGCTTCGCGAGGTCAGCCTACGAGCAGTACTTC; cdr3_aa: CASSFARSAYEQYF
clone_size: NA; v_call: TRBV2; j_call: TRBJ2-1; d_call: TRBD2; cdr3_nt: TGTGCCATCCGAGGCGGCGGGAGGGCGCCCTACAATGAGCAGTTCTTC; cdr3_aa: CAIRGGGRAPYNEQFF
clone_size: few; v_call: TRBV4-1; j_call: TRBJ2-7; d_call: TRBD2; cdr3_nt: TGCGCCAGCAGCCCCTACTTAGCGGGATATGACGAGCAGTACTTC; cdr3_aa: CASSPYLAGYDEQYF
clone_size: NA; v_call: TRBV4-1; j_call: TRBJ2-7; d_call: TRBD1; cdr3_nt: TGCGCCAGCAGCCAAGCCACAACACAGGGGTACGAGCAGTACTTC; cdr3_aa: CASSQATTQGYEQYF
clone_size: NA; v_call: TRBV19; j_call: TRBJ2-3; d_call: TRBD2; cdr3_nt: TGTGCCAGTAACACCTTCGGGGGAGGGACAGATACGCAGTATTTT; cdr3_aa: CASNTFGGGTDTQYF
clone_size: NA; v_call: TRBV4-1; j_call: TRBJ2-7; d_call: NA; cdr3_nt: TGCGCCAGCAGCCAAGATGGGTGGGGCGAGCAGTACTTC; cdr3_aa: CASSQDGWGEQYF
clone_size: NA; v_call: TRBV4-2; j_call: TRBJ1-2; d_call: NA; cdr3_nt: TGTGCCAGCAGCCAAGATCGGGTCGGCGTATCCTATGGCTACACCTTC; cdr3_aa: CASSQDRVGVSYGYTF
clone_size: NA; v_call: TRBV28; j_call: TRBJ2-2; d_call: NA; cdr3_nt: TGTGCCAGCAGTTTTATTCGGGTAGGGGGCACCGGGGAGCTGTTTTTT; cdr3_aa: CASSFIRVGGTGELFF
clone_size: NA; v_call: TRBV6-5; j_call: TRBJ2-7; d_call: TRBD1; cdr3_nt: TGTGCCAGCAGTCTCGGACAGGGCTCCTACGAGCAGTACTTC; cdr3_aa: CASSLGQGSYEQYF
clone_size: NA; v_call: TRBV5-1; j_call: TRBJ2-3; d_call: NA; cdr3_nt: TGCGCCAGCAGCTTCGGCGGGTCAGATACGCAGTATTTT; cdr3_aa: CASSFGGSDTQYF
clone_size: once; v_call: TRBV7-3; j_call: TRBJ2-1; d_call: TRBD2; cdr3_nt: TGTGCCAGCAGCTTAAACCCCGGACTAGCGGACAATGAGCAGTTCTTC; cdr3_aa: CASSLNPGLADNEQFF
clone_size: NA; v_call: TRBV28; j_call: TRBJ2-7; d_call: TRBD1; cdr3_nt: TGTGCCAGCAGTTTTGGGGGGACAGGAGCCTACGAGCAGTACTTC; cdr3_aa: CASSFGGTGAYEQYF
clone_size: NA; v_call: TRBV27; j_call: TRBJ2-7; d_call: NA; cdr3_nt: TGTGCCAGCAGTCAGTCCAGCGGACTTTACGAGCAGTACTTC; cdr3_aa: CASSQSSGLYEQYF
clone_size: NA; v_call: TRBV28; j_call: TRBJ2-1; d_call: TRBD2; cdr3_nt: TGTGCCAGCAGTTTAAGCCAGCGGGAGATGGATGAGCAGTTCTTC; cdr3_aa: CASSLSQREMDEQFF
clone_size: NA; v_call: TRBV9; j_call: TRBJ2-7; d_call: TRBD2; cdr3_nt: TGTGCCAGCAGGGAAGATAGCGGGAGCTCCTACGAGCAGTACTTC; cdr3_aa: CASREDSGSSYEQYF
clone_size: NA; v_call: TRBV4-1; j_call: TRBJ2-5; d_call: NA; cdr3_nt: TGCGCCAGCAGCCAAAGGGACACAGAGAGTGAGACCCAGTACTTC; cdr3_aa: CASSQRDTESETQYF
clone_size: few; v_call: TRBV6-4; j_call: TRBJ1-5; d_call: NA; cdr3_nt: TGTGCCAGCAGTGGGGACAGCAATCAGCCCCAGCATTTT; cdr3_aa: CASSGDSNQPQHF
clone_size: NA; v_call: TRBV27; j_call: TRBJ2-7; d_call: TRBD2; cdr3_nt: TGTGCCAGCAGTTCCACTAGCGGGTTTTACTACGAGCAGTACTTC; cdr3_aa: CASSSTSGFYYEQYF
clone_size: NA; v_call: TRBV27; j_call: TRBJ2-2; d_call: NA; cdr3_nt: TGTGCCAGCAGGGCGTACCAGGGAGGCCCTCCCGGGGAGCTGTTTTTT; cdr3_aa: CASRAYQGGPPGELFF
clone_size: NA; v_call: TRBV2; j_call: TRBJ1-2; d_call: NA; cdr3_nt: TGTGCCAGCAGAAGTGATGGTGGAGGGAGCTATGGCTACACCTTC; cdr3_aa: CASRSDGGGSYGYTF
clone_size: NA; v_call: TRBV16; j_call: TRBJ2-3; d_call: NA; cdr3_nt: TGTGCCAGCAGCCAATTGAATTGGTACAGCACAGATACGCAGTATTTT; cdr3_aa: CASSQLNWYSTDTQYF
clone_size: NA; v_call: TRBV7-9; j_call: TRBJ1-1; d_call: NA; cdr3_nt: TGTGCCAGCAGCTTAGCGGGTCAGCTGAACACTGAAGCTTTCTTT; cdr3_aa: CASSLAGQLNTEAFF
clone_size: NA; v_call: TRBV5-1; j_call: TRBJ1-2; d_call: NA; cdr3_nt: TGCGCCAGCAGCTTGAACCCGATGACAACTAACTATGGCTACACCTTC; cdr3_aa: CASSLNPMTTNYGYTF
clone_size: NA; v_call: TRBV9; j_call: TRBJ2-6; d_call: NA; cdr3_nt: TGTGCCAGCAGCGTAGGGGGCGGCTCTGGGGCCAACGTCCTGACTTTC; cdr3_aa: CASSVGGGSGANVLTF
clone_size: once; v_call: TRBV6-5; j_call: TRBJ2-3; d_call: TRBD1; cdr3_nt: TGTGCCAGCAGCCCTAGACAGGGGGCAACAGATACGCAGTATTTT; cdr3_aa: CASSPRQGATDTQYF
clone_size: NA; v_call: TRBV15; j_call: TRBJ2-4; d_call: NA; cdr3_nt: TGTGCCACCAGCAGAGATAATCTGGTAGGAGCCAAAAACATTCAGTACTTC; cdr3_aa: CATSRDNLVGAKNIQYF
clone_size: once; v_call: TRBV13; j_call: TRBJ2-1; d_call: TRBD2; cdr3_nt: TGTGCCAGCAGCTTACCGAGACTAGCGGGAGGGGTACCTTACAATGAGCAGTTCTTC; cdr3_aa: CASSLPRLAGGVPYNEQFF
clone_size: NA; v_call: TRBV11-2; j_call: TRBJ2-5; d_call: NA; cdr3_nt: TGTGCCAGCAGCCCAGAGACAGTCCAAGAGACCCAGTACTTC; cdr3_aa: CASSPETVQETQYF
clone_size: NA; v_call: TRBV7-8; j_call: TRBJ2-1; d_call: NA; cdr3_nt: TGTGCCAGCAGCTTTCCGGACTATGACAATGAGCAGTTCTTC; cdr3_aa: CASSFPDYDNEQFF
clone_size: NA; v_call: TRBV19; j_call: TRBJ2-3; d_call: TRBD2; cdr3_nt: TGTGCCAGTAGTATTCCGGGACTAGGGGCTCCAGATACGCAGTATTTT; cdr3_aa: CASSIPGLGAPDTQYF
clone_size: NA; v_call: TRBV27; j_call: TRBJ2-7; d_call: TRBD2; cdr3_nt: TGTGCCAGCACTCAAACTAGCGGCTCCTACGAGCAGTACTTC; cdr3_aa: CASTQTSGSYEQYF